This TCR beta chain was recovered during a study of early T cells in non-severe SARS-CoV-2 infection (dated by TCRdb to the early 2020s). Concerning the study at large: Because TCR sequencing relied on bulk RNA taken from unsorted whole blood, pairing of alpha and beta chains was not possible. What the study reported, not specific to this receptor: VDJdb matching was skewed toward anti-spike CD8 responses, so virus-specific expansions were likely underestimated and private and CD4 specificities were missed.

The study was a case-control design nested within a healthcare worker cohort in London, UK, with weekly nasopharyngeal swab PCR tests and blood sampling. Healthcare workers were recruited during the week of the UK lockdown, between 23 and 31 March 2020, and followed weekly for up to roughly 15 weeks. Based on the germline V gene, the CDR1 and CDR2 sequences are MDHEN and SYDVKM. From the cysteine up to the phenylalanine, the CDR3 has a length of 16 residues. Here the CDR3 DNA is all that survives: 48 bases in frame from base 1. The junction shows trimming of 2 bases on V and 2 bases on J, and the gene matches do not reach 6 bases of it. This clonotype was counted many times. The clone's antigen remains unknown. Qualities for individual bases were not recorded, and no much larger clone is one base off. The method was 5' RACE. The reads were generated on a NextSeq 500. In the TCR library protocol, unique molecular identifiers were attached to individual cDNA molecules to correct for PCR bias and sequencing error. Both TCR alpha and beta chains were sequenced, and tight co-correlation was observed between alpha and beta sequence abundances in each sample. The paper's data handling went like this. Decombinator V4 was used to perform V gene, J gene and CDR3 annotation of TCR sequences. TCRs were defined as expanded if a significant change between any two time points was detected under a Poisson model with p below 0.0001. Abundances of TCRs were expressed as counts per million after normalisation to the total number of TCRs sequenced in each sample. MAIT TCRs were defined by TRAV1-2 paired with TRAJ12, TRAJ20 or TRAJ33, and iNKT TCRs by TRAV10 paired with TRAJ18. VDJdb, accessed on 1 November 2021, was searched for TCRs annotated for CMV, EBV and SARS-CoV-2, and TCRs annotated for more than one antigen were excluded. TCRdb itself trimmed the public reads at Q25 with fastp, ran MiXCR and retained productive beta chains. Each entry is one CDR3 protein sequence, shown with its most common DNA and genes. The V and J calls and clone size are TCRdb's, not the authors'. Across this sample there are around 30,000 distinct CDR3 sequences, with roughly 4% seen only once. The top ten clones comprise approximately 4.4% of the sample.

The sequence was obtained from an adult who was a healthcare worker with PCR-confirmed SARS-CoV-2 infection or an uninfected control (not recorded which). Sequenced sample: whole blood. The sequence is built from TRBV28 and TRBJ2-3; TRBD2 fits 8 bases in the junction. The CDR3 here reads CASSLGLAGNTDTQYF. The bases read TGTGCCAGCAGTTTAGGGTTAGCGGGAAACACAGATACGCAGTATTTT.